These 28 T cell receptor beta chains share one sample of origin, sequenced in a study of blood T cells in healthy people across ages. A second roughly 7 to 11 cycle PCR used barcoded and J-beta primers. MiXCR, run by TCRdb on the 5' RACE reads, gives a single entry per CDR3 protein. The top ten clones hold less than 20% of a sample with 550,000 to 700,000 distinct CDR3 sequences, 27% of them seen once. The sequenced sample consisted of blood. The receptor set was obtained from a woman in her 70s in good health.

V gene TRBV6-2 or TRBV6-3 combines with J gene TRBJ2-5; 7 bases align to TRBD1. V lost 0 bases, J lost 11 bases, and 12 bases stayed unmatched. The CDR3 runs to 15 residues. CDR1 and CDR2 (germline): MNHEY, SVGEGT. The CDR3, as DNA: TGTGCCAGCAGTTACTCGCCACCGACAGGGCTTGAGCAGTACTTC. Residues: CASSYSPPTGLEQYF.

Comments on this clonotype: A single base separates this from a much larger clone, so it may be a read error. The chain recombines TRBV6-1 with TRBJ2-7, with D hard to call. Germline V gene data show CDR1 as MNHNS and CDR2 as SASEGT. V dropped 3 bases and J dropped 2 bases, with 2 bases sitting between them. This CDR3 is 11 amino acids long. CDR3 sequence reads: CASSDPYEQYF. The CDR3 nucleotides are TGTGCCAGCAGTGACCCCTACGAGCAGTACTTC.

This clonotype showed up just a few times. V is TRBV4-3 and J is TRBJ2-3, with TRBD2 matching 9 bases. Trimming took 2 bases from V and 0 from J; bases not matched to a gene: 9. Looked up from germline, CDR1 is LGHNA and CDR2 is YSLEER. The CDR3 has 18 residues. DNA of the CDR3: TGCGCCAGCAGCCAAAGCCCCTCCGGACTAGCGAGCACAGATACGCAGTATTTT. It codes for CASSQSPSGLASTDTQYF.

The gene calls are TRBV6-1 and TRBJ2-3; D remains ambiguous. Per the germline V gene, CDR1 is MNHNS and CDR2 is SASEGT. The CDR3 runs 13 residues. V shed 8 bases and J shed 1 base, with 10 bases lying between them. For the CDR3, the DNA is TGTGCCAGCCACGACGAGCGCACAGATACGCAGTATTTT. The encoded protein is CASHDERTDTQYF.

The chain joins TRBV13 to TRBJ2-5; D is uncertain. The CDR3 is made up of 15 amino acids. The V and J ends lost 5 bases and 5 bases respectively, with 18 bases between them. Germline lookup yields CDR1 PRHDT and CDR2 FYEKMQ (reference sequence). The CDR3 DNA sequence: TGTGCCAGCAGCCCTCCGACTGCCCGAGGCGAGACCCAGTACTTC. Protein sequence: CASSPPTARGETQYF.

The gene calls are TRBV4-1 and TRBJ2-5, with TRBD2 as a possible D gene (5 bases). V lost 3 bases and J 5 bases, leaving 16 bases between the germline ends. Germline V lookup: CDR1 MGHRA, CDR2 YSYEKL. The CDR3 is made up of 15 amino acids. CDR3 DNA: TGCGCCAGCAGCCAGACGTCGACTCGAGGGGAGACCCAGTACTTC. Translated, it gives CASSQTSTRGETQYF.

This clonotype was found a few times. The chain is built from TRBV6-1 and TRBJ2-3; TRBD2 matches 11 bases. There are 17 residues in the CDR3. Germline values: CDR1 MNHNS, CDR2 SASEGT. With V trimmed by 6 bases and J by 3 bases, 11 bases remained unmatched. CDR3 in amino acids: CASRKLAGGPRTDTQYF. CDR3 nucleotide sequence: TGTGCCAGCAGGAAGTTAGCGGGGGGGCCGCGAACAGATACGCAGTATTTT.

V is TRBV5-4 and J is TRBJ2-5, with 8 bases aligning to TRBD2. The end of the DNA fits TRBJ2-1 better, so the J call may be wrong. This CDR3 spans 17 amino acids. Per germline, CDR1 SGHNT and CDR2 YYREEE (reference sequence). Here the CDR3 reads CASSLGPGLAGSNEQFF. CDR3 coding DNA: TGTGCCAGCAGCTTGGGTCCCGGACTAGCCGGGTCCAATGAGCAGTTCTTC.

This clonotype came up a few times. The chain joins TRBV29-1 to TRBJ1-1; TRBD1 might be the D (6 bases). Germline loops: CDR1 SQVTM, CDR2 ANQGSEA. The CDR3 has 13 residues. V lost 8 bases and J 0 bases, leaving 13 bases between the germline ends. CDR3 sequence reads: CSPRGQLNTEAFF. As DNA, the CDR3 is TGCAGCCCACGAGGACAGTTGAACACTGAAGCTTTCTTT.

The gene calls are TRBV5-4 and TRBJ1-4, with D possibly matching TRBD1 (6 bases). Between the trimmed V and J ends, which lost 2 bases and 2 bases, there was a span of 13 bases. CDR3 size: 16 residues. Germline loops: CDR1 SGHNT, CDR2 YYREEE (reference sequence). The CDR3 DNA is TGTGCCAGCAGCTTAAAGGAGGGGGGCACTAATGAAAAACTGTTTTTT. Amino acid sequence: CASSLKEGGTNEKLFF. Combining the CDR3 with reference TRBV5-4 and TRBJ1-4 gives the whole variable domain ETGVTQSPTHLIKTRGQQVTLRCSSQSGHNTVSWYQQALGQGPQFIFQYYREEENGRGNFPPRFSGLQFPNYSSELNVNALELDDSALYLCASSLKEGGTNEKLFFGSGTQLSVL.

The chain is built from TRBV24-1 and TRBJ2-3; possibly TRBD2 for D (5 bases). Deletions cut 6 bases from V and 4 bases from J, with 16 bases between. The CDR3 totals 15 residues. Germline lookup yields CDR1 KGHDR and CDR2 SFDVKD. CDR3 sequence: CATSPGQTGADTQYF. The DNA for the CDR3 is TGTGCCACCAGTCCAGGTCAAACCGGGGCAGATACGCAGTATTTT.

This sequence joins TRBV20-1 and TRBJ2-1, with TRBD2 matching over 7 bases. V lost 3 bases, J lost 4 bases, and 12 bases stayed unmatched. CDR1 and CDR2 (germline): DFQATT, SNEGSKA (reference sequence). CDR3 length: 16 residues. The CDR3 region is CSARKPGLAAYNEQFF. The CDR3, as DNA: TGCAGTGCTAGGAAACCAGGGCTAGCGGCATACAATGAGCAGTTCTTC.

A remark on this clonotype: A junction end diverges from the germline sequence, so it may reflect a read error. The genes are TRBV7-3 and TRBJ2-7; D uncertain. This CDR3 is built from 15 residues. Germline V lookup: CDR1 SGHTA, CDR2 FQGTGA. CDR3 bases: TGTACCAGCAGCTTACCCCACTTCCCCCCCTACGAGCAGTACTTC. It codes for CTSSLPHFPPYEQYF.

The V call is TRBV4-2, the J call TRBJ2-1; D may correspond to TRBD1 or TRBD2 (5 bases each). From germline, CDR1 is LGHNA and CDR2 YNFKEQ. The CDR3 is 16 amino acids. Trimming took off 0 bases at V and 7 bases at J, with 16 bases between the two ends. CDR3 bases: TGTGCCAGCAGCCAAGATTACGCGGGTGGGGCTAATGAGCAGTTCTTC. Translation: CASSQDYAGGANEQFF.

This clonotype was seen repeatedly, ten times or more. This sequence joins TRBV12-3 or TRBV12-4 and TRBJ2-1, with D tentatively TRBD2 (7 bases). The CDR3 has 17 amino acids. V gave up 5 bases and J gave up 8 bases, with 25 bases separating them. This chain's CDR3 is CASSPIGGVRAGHEQFF. As DNA, the CDR3 is TGTGCCAGCAGTCCTATAGGGGGGGTCAGGGCAGGCCATGAGCAGTTCTTC.

This clonotype was seen more than once but under ten times. The chain links TRBV5-1 to TRBJ2-5; no reliable D call. The assigned J gene may be wrong: the sequence end matches TRBJ2-7 better. Germline CDR1 and CDR2: SGHRS and YFSETQ. The length of the CDR3 is 12 residues. The CDR3 loop reads CASSLARNEQYF. CDR3 nucleotides: TGCGCCAGCAGCTTGGCCCGGAACGAGCAGTACTTC.

This clonotype was observed a single time. This chain connects TRBV20-1 to TRBJ2-5; possible D gene TRBD1, 6 bases. TRBJ2-1 explains the end of the DNA better; the J call may be wrong. The CDR3 length is 14 residues. CDR1 is DFQATT, CDR2 SNEGSKA, per germline (reference sequence). CDR3 sequence (DNA): TGCAGTGCTGGCGGACAGTCCTCTTCCACCGCCCAGTTCTTC. It codes for CSAGGQSSSTAQFF.

The CDR3 region has the DNA TGTGCCACCAGCAGAGATACGAGGGGCTATGGCTACACCTTC. Protein product: CATSRDTRGYGYTF. This chain uses TRBV15 with TRBJ1-2; a possible D gene is TRBD1 (5 bases). Germline V CDR1 and CDR2: LNHNV, YYDKDF (reference sequence). The CDR3 extends over 14 amino acids. With 0 bases removed from V and 4 bases from J, the gap between germline ends came to 9 bases.

J is TRBJ2-3 and V is TRBV19; either TRBD1 or TRBD2 may supply D (5 bases each). Looked up from germline, CDR1 is LNHDA and CDR2 is SQIVND (reference sequence). Trimming shortened V by 1 base and J by 0 bases, and 8 bases separated the two germline ends. The CDR3 contains 15 residues. The CDR3 is CASSIAGDSTDTQYF. In DNA, the CDR3 is TGTGCCAGTAGTATAGCTGGGGACAGCACAGATACGCAGTATTTT. Full variable domain (remainder filled in from reference TRBV19 and TRBJ2-3): DGGITQSPKYLFRKEGQNVTLSCEQNLNHDAMYWYRQDPGQGLRLIYYSQIVNDFQKGDIAEGYSVSREKKESFPLTVTSAQKNPTAFYLCASSIAGDSTDTQYFGPGTRLTVL.

The V and J genes are TRBV10-3 and TRBJ2-3; TRBD2 is a possible D gene (6 bases). V lost 4 bases and J 0 bases, leaving 11 bases between the germline ends. This CDR3 comprises 15 residues. Per germline, CDR1 ENHRY and CDR2 SYGVKD. In DNA form, the CDR3 reads TGTGCCATCAGTGCGGGGCGGGGTAGCACAGATACGCAGTATTTT. Translating gives CAISAGRGSTDTQYF.

The gene calls are TRBV7-2 and TRBJ2-5; D is uncertain. Trimming removed 1 base at V and 4 bases at J, with 13 bases between. Germline V gene lookup returns CDR1 SGHTA and CDR2 FQGNSA. This CDR3 is built from 15 residues. CDR3 nucleotides: TGTGCCAGCAGCTTAGGGGCAATAGCCCGAGAGACCCAGTACTTC. It codes for CASSLGAIARETQYF. The variable domain in full, with the rest retrieved from reference TRBV7-2 and TRBJ2-5, is GAGVSQSPSNKVTEKGKDVELRCDPISGHTALYWYRQSLGQGLEFLIYFQGNSAPDKSGLPSDRFSAERTGGSVSTLTIQRTQQEDSAVYLCASSLGAIARETQYFGPGTRLLVL.

Turning to this clonotype: A read error may account for a junction end that differs from germline. V is TRBV7-8 and J is TRBJ1-2; 8 bases are shared with TRBD1. CDR1 and CDR2 (germline): SGHVS, FQNEAQ. CDR3 length equals 12 residues. For the CDR3, the DNA is TGCGCCAGCAGCCCTCACAGGGGGATGGGAACCTTC. Translated, it gives CASSPHRGMGTF.

This clonotype was detected a few times. The V gene is TRBV7-2, the J gene TRBJ1-1, with 8 bases fitting TRBD1. Germline loops: CDR1 SGHTA, CDR2 FQGNSA. Losses at the gene ends were 9 bases for V and 1 base for J; bases not matched to a gene: 7. This CDR3 is built from 14 residues. CDR3 DNA: TGTGCCAGTGGACAGGGACTGAGGAACACTGAAGCTTTCTTT. It is translated as CASGQGLRNTEAFF.

The chain joins TRBV7-2 to TRBJ2-1, with D uncertain. TRBJ2-7 explains the end of the DNA better; the J call may be wrong. In germline, CDR1 is SGHTA, CDR2 FQGNSA. The length of the CDR3 is 17 residues. The CDR3 coding sequence is TGTGCCAGCAGCGCACGGTTGCGACCCACTGAGCAAGGCGAGCAGTACTTC. It is translated as CASSARLRPTEQGEQYF.

This clonotype was detected a few times. This chain connects TRBV27 to TRBJ2-5; D may be TRBD1 or TRBD2 (6 bases each). CDR3 length equals 15 residues. The ends were cut back, 0 bases at V and 4 bases at J, with 12 bases in the middle. From germline, CDR1 is MNHEY and CDR2 SMNVEV (reference sequence). In DNA form, the CDR3 reads TGTGCCAGCAGTTTATCGCTAGGAGGGGGAGAGACCCAGTACTTC. This gives the protein CASSLSLGGGETQYF.

CDR3 sequence (DNA): TGCAGTGCTAGACTAAATTACGAGCAGTACTTC. Translation: CSARLNYEQYF. This sequence joins TRBV20-1 and TRBJ2-7; D remains ambiguous. CDR1 and CDR2 from the germline V gene are DFQATT and SNEGSKA (reference sequence). The V end was cut by 2 bases, the J end by 4 bases, with 6 bases between. This CDR3 has 11 amino acids.

The chain carries TRBV10-3 and TRBJ2-7; the match to TRBD1 covers 8 bases. The CDR3 is made up of 16 amino acids. Germline V gene sequence: CDR1 ENHRY, CDR2 SYGVKD. V lost 5 bases to trimming and J lost 4 bases; unmatched junction nucleotides: 13. CDR3 in amino acids: CAISTETGALLYEQYF. The CDR3 DNA sequence: TGTGCCATCAGTACAGAGACAGGGGCGCTACTATACGAGCAGTACTTC.

This clonotype turned up a few times. The chain uses TRBV6-1 and TRBJ2-5; 7 bases match TRBD1. The junction had 8 bases not matched to a gene; V was cut back by 5 bases and J by 2 bases. This CDR3 has 15 amino acids. Germline V gene sequence: CDR1 MNHNS, CDR2 SASEGT. CDR3 in amino acids: CASSLTPDRQETQYF. The CDR3, as DNA: TGTGCCAGCAGTCTCACCCCGGACAGGCAAGAGACCCAGTACTTC.